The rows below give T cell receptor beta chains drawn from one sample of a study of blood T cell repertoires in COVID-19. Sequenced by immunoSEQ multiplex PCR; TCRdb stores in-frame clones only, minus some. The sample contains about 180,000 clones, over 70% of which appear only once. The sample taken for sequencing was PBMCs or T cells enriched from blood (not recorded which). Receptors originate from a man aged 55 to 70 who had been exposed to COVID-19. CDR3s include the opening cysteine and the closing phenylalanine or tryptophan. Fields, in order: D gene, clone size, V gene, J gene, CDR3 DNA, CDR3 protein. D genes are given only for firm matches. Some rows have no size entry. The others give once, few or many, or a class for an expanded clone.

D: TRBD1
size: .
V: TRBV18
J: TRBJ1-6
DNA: TGTGCCAGCTCACCATTACCGGGACAGGGGAATTCACCCCTCCACTTT
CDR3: CASSPLPGQGNSPLHF

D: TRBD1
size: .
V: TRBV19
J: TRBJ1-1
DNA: TGTGCCAGTAGTCCGGGACAGGGGGCGCACACTGAAGCTTTCTTT
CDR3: CASSPGQGAHTEAFF

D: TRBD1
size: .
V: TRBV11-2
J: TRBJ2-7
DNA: TGTGCCAGCAGCCAAGGGGCAGGGGGCTACGAGCAGTACTTC
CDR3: CASSQGAGGYEQYF

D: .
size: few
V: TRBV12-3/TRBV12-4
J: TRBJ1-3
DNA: TGTGCCAGCAGCCTAGACTCTGGAAACACCATATATTTT
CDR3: CASSLDSGNTIYF

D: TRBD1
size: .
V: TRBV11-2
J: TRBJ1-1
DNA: TGTGCCAGCACCCAAATACAGGGGGCAGGGAGCACTGAAGCTTTCTTT
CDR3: CASTQIQGAGSTEAFF

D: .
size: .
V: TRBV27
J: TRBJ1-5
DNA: TGTGCCAGCAGTTTACTGGGGCTGGGTCAGCCCCAGCATTTT
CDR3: CASSLLGLGQPQHF

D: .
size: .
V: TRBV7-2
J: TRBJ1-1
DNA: TGTGCCAGCAGCTTACGGAGGGCTGAAGCTTTCTTT
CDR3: CASSLRRAEAFF

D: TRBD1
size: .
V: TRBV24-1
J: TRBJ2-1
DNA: TGTGCCACCAACTCGGGACAGCCCTACAATGAGCAGTTCTTC
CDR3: CATNSGQPYNEQFF

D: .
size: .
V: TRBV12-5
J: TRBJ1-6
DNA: TGTGCTAGTGGTTTGGGTACATGGAATTCACCCCTCCACTTT
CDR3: CASGLGTWNSPLHF

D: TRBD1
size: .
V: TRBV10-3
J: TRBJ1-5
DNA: TGTGCCACCACCCTTGGACAGGGCGGACAGCCCCAGCATTTT
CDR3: CATTLGQGGQPQHF

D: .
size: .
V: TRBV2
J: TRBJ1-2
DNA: TGTGCCAGCAGTCCCGGGGGGGGGTCCAACTATGGCTACACCTTC
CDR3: CASSPGGGSNYGYTF

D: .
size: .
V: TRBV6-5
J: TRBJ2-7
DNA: TGTGCCAGCACGGGTCGGCCAGACTCCTACGAGCAGTACTTC
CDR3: CASTGRPDSYEQYF

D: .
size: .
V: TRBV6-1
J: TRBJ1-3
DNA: TGTGCCAGCAGTGAGGAGACCGGTTTACGAAGTGTGGGAAACACCATATATTTT
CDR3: CASSEETGLRSVGNTIYF

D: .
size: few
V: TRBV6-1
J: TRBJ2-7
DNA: TGTGCCAGCAGTGAAGGTGAGGTAGGCGAGCAGTACTTC
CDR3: CASSEGEVGEQYF

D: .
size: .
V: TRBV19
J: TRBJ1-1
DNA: TGTGCCAGTGAAGATCCCAACATGAACACTGAAGCTTTCTTT
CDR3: CASEDPNMNTEAFF

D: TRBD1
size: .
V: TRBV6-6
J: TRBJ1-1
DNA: TGTGCCAGCAGCCGAAACACAGGGGGCTTGGGGAACACTGAAGCTTTCTTT
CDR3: CASSRNTGGLGNTEAFF

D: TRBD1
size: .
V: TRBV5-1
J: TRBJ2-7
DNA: TGCGCCAGCAGCAGAGACAGGGGTAACGAGCAGTACTTC
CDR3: CASSRDRGNEQYF

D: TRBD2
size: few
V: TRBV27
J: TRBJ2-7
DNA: TGTGCCAGCAGCAAAACCGGGGCTAGCGGGATCCACGAGCAGTACTTC
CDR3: CASSKTGASGIHEQYF

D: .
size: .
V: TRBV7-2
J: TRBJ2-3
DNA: TGTGCCAGCAGCCTTAGCGGTTTTAAGAGGGATACGCAGTATTTT
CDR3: CASSLSGFKRDTQYF

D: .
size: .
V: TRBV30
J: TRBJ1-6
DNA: TGTGCCTGGAGTGTACAGATTTCACCCCTCCACTTT
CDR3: CAWSVQISPLHF

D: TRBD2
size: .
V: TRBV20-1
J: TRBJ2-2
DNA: TGCAGTGCTAGTTGGTCTGCGGGAGGTGGGGAGCTGTTTTTT
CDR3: CSASWSAGGGELFF

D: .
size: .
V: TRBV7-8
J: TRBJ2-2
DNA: TGTGCCAGCAGCTTAGTGGGCCTCCCGCCCGGGGAGCTGTTTTTT
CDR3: CASSLVGLPPGELFF

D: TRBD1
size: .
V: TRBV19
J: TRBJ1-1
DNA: TGTGCCAGTAGTTTAGTACAGGGGTATTTCGGAGCTTTCTTT
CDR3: CASSLVQGYFGAFF

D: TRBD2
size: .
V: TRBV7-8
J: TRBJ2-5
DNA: TGTGCCAGCAGCTTAGGATTGTTAGCGGGGGCCCCAGAGACCCAGTACTTC
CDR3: CASSLGLLAGAPETQYF

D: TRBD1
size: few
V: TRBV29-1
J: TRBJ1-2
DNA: TGCAGCGCCGAGACAGGGGGGGCCTATGGCTACACCTTC
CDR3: CSAETGGAYGYTF

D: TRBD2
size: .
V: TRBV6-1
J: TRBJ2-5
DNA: TGTGCCAGCAGTGACGGACTAGCGGGAAGGGAGACCCAGTACTTC
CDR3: CASSDGLAGRETQYF

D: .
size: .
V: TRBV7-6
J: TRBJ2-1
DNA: TGTGCCAGCAGCTTAGTCGTTGGGCTAGCCATAAAAAATGAGCAGTTCTTC
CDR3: CASSLVVGLAIKNEQFF

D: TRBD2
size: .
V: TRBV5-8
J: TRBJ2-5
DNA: TGTGCCAGCAGCACCGGGACTAGTAGGGAGACCCAGTACTTC
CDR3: CASSTGTSRETQYF

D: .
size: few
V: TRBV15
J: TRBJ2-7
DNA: TGTGCCACCAGCAGAGCTGGACTGAACTACGAGCAGTACTTC
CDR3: CATSRAGLNYEQYF

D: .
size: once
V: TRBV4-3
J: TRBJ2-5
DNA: TGCGCCAGCAGCCAAGATCGACAGCAAGAGACCCAGTACTTC
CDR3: CASSQDRQQETQYF

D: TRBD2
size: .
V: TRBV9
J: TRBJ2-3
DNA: TGTGCCAGCAGCCCGACTAGCGGCTATACGCAGTATTTT
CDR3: CASSPTSGYTQYF

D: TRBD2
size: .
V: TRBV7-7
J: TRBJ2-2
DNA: TGTGCCAGCAGCTTAGGGACTAGCGGGAAGAACACCGGGGAGCTGTTTTTT
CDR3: CASSLGTSGKNTGELFF

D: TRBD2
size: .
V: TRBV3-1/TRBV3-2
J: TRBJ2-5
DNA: TGTGCCAGCAGCCGAAGACTAGCGGGAGGGCCGGGTCTTACCGGGACCCAGTACTTC
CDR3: CASSRRLAGGPGLTGTQYF

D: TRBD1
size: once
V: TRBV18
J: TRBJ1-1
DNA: TGTGCCAGCTCACCAAGAGCAGTTCAGGGGGCCCGGAACACTGAAGCTTTCTTT
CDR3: CASSPRAVQGARNTEAFF

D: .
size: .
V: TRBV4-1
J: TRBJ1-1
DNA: TGCGCCACATCCCGGATAGGGGTGGACACTGAAGCTTTCTTT
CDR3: CATSRIGVDTEAFF

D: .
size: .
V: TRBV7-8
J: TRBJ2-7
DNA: TGTGCCAGCAGCTTTGACGACAACTACGAGCAGTACTTC
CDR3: CASSFDDNYEQYF

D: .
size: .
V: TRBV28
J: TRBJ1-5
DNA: TGTGCCAGCAGTTTAACCTCAACCGGCGGGAATCAGCCCCAGCATTTT
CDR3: CASSLTSTGGNQPQHF

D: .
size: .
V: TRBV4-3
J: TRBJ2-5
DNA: TGCGCCAGCAGCCTACAGGGCCCGGCGGAGACCCAGTACTTC
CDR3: CASSLQGPAETQYF

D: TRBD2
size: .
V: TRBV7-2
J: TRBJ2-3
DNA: TGTGCCAGCAGCTTAGTGTCGACGGGAGGTCCCAGGGATACGCAGTATTTT
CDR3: CASSLVSTGGPRDTQYF

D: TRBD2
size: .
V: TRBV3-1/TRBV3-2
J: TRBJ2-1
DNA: TGTGCCAGCAGCTACTTAGCGGGAGGGGGTGATGAGCAGTTCTTC
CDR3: CASSYLAGGGDEQFF

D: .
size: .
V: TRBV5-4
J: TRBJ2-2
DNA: TGTGCCAGCAGCTTTTTTAGTACGAACACCGGGGAGCTGTTTTTT
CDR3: CASSFFSTNTGELFF

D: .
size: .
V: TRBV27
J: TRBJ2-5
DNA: TGTGCCAGCAGTTTAAGGGGTGGAGACGCCGACACTGGAAAAGAGACCCAGTACTTC
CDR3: CASSLRGGDADTGKETQYF

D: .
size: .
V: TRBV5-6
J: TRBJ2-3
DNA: TGTGCCAGCAGCCCGGACACCCGGTGGGGTGGGACGCAGTATTTT
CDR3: CASSPDTRWGGTQYF

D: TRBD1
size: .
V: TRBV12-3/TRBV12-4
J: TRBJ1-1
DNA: TGTGCCAGCATAAGACAGGGGAACACTGAAGCTTTCTTT
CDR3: CASIRQGNTEAFF

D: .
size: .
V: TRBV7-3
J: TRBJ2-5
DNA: TGTGCCAGCAGCTTAATCCCAGGGCAACAAGAGACCCAGTACTTC
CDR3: CASSLIPGQQETQYF

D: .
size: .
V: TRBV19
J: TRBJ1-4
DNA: TGTGCCAGTAGTATTACGGACCGACTACTAAATGAAAAACTGTTTTTT
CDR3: CASSITDRLLNEKLFF

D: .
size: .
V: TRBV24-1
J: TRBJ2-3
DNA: TGTGCCACCAGTGATTTTGGGACTAGCACAGATACGCAGTATTTT
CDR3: CATSDFGTSTDTQYF

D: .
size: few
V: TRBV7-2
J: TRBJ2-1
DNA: TGTGCCAGCAGCTTAGTACAGGGAGGGTACAATGAGCAGTTCTTC
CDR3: CASSLVQGGYNEQFF

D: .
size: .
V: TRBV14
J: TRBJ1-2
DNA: TGTGCCAGCAGCCAAGAGGGCCCAAGGCTCTTAAGTGGCTACACCTTC
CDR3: CASSQEGPRLLSGYTF

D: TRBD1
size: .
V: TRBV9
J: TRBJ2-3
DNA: TGTGCCAGCAGTCCGGGACAGGGAACAGGAGATACGCAGTATTTT
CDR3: CASSPGQGTGDTQYF

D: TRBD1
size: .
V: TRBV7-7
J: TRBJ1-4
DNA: TGTGCCAGCAGCCCCGGGACAGGGGTTGAAAAACTGTTTTTT
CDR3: CASSPGTGVEKLFF

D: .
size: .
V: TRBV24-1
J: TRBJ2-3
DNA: TGTGCCACCAGTGAGGGGGCCCGGGACGGAAGGCCAGATACGCAGTATTTT
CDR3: CATSEGARDGRPDTQYF

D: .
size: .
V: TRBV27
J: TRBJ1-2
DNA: TGTGCCAGCGCCGCCCGGAGTGGAAGGCATGGCTACACCTTC
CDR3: CASAARSGRHGYTF

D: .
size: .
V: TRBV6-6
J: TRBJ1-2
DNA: TGTGCCAGCAGTCCAAGCGAGCACTATGGCTACACCTTC
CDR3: CASSPSEHYGYTF

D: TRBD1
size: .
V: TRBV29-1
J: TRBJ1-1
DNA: TGCAGCGTTGGGGAGACAGGGTTCTCGGGGACTGAAGCTTTCTTT
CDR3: CSVGETGFSGTEAFF

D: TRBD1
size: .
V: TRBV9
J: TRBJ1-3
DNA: TGTGCCAGCAGCGTCGATCGAACTCGGGACAGGGGACCTCTCTCTGGAAACACCATATATTTT
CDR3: CASSVDRTRDRGPLSGNTIYF

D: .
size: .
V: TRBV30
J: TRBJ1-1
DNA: TGTGCCTGGAGTGTATGGGGGGGGGAGGACACTGAAGCTTTCTTT
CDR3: CAWSVWGGEDTEAFF

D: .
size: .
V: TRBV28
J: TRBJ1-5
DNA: TGTGCCAGCAGTCTAACAGGGATGAATAGCAATCAGCCCCAGCATTTT
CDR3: CASSLTGMNSNQPQHF

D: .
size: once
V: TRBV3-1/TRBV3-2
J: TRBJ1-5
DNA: TGTGCCAGCAGCCAAGGAGCGTCAGTTAATCAGCCCCAGCATTTT
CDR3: CASSQGASVNQPQHF